This is a list of T cell receptor beta chains from one sample in a study of cytomegalovirus exposure and HLA in healthy donors. Assay used: immunoSEQ multiplex PCR; TCRdb lists only in-frame clones, some missing. Its clone listing holds about 140,000 clones. The sequencing input was PBMCs. The receptor set was obtained from a male donor in good health and CMV-seronegative. CDR3s include the opening cysteine and the closing phenylalanine or tryptophan.

J gene: TRBJ1-1
V gene: TRBV4-2
CDR3 protein: CASSQDMRRNTEAFF

J gene: TRBJ2-7
V gene: TRBV5-6
CDR3 protein: CASSLEREDSYEQYF

J gene: TRBJ1-5
V gene: TRBV5-1
CDR3 protein: CASSLGTGGTSNQPQHF

J gene: TRBJ1-5
V gene: TRBV7-2
CDR3 protein: CASSLVQEGNQPQHF

J gene: TRBJ2-7
V gene: TRBV27
CDR3 protein: CATTIPKRTYEQYF

J gene: TRBJ1-1
V gene: TRBV30
CDR3 protein: CAWSSAYEAFF

J gene: TRBJ1-1
V gene: TRBV29-1
CDR3 protein: CSVGESRNTEAFF

J gene: TRBJ1-2
V gene: TRBV18
CDR3 protein: CASSPQGQNYGYTF

J gene: TRBJ2-7
V gene: TRBV29-1
CDR3 protein: CSVGIGLANEQYF

J gene: TRBJ1-3
V gene: TRBV18
CDR3 protein: CASSPRDLSSGNTIYF

J gene: TRBJ2-7
V gene: TRBV7-9
CDR3 protein: CASSLGLAVGYEQYF

J gene: TRBJ2-5
V gene: TRBV6-5
CDR3 protein: CASSYRETQYF

J gene: TRBJ2-3
V gene: TRBV18
CDR3 protein: CASSSAIGVSTDTQYF

J gene: TRBJ1-3
V gene: TRBV7-9
CDR3 protein: CASSSAATGNTIYF

J gene: TRBJ1-5
V gene: TRBV6-5
CDR3 protein: CASSQTQGNQPQHF

J gene: TRBJ1-1
V gene: TRBV7-2
CDR3 protein: CASSRGTGVNTEAFF

J gene: TRBJ2-2
V gene: TRBV5-1
CDR3 protein: CASSLLAGAAGELFF

J gene: TRBJ1-2
V gene: TRBV6-6
CDR3 protein: CASSYSTGDYGYTF

J gene: TRBJ1-2
V gene: TRBV18
CDR3 protein: CASSFGQGLKAYTF

J gene: TRBJ1-2
V gene: TRBV7-6
CDR3 protein: CASSLRGYGYTF

J gene: TRBJ2-1
V gene: TRBV2
CDR3 protein: CASIMGGASYNEQFF

J gene: TRBJ1-5
V gene: TRBV27
CDR3 protein: CASRDEGAGGSNQPQHF

J gene: TRBJ1-1
V gene: TRBV5-1
CDR3 protein: CASSLDRMQVMNTEAFF

J gene: TRBJ2-7
V gene: TRBV18
CDR3 protein: CASSTGTSTYEQYF

J gene: TRBJ2-1
V gene: TRBV19
CDR3 protein: CASNLIAGFANEQFF

J gene: TRBJ1-1
V gene: TRBV18
CDR3 protein: CASSPQGGGMEAFF

J gene: TRBJ1-1
V gene: TRBV6-5
CDR3 protein: CASIPDKRKGGEAFF

J gene: TRBJ1-1
V gene: TRBV7-9
CDR3 protein: CASSRSQGTEAFF

J gene: TRBJ1-1
V gene: TRBV7-9
CDR3 protein: CAAGFSNTEAFF

J gene: TRBJ2-7
V gene: TRBV6-1
CDR3 protein: CASSRGQGGSYEQYF

J gene: TRBJ2-7
V gene: TRBV7-2
CDR3 protein: CASSLGTGFEQYF

J gene: TRBJ1-1
V gene: TRBV28
CDR3 protein: CASSPHANRDRQTEAFF

J gene: TRBJ2-1
V gene: TRBV5-4
CDR3 protein: CASTLEASRTNEQFF

J gene: TRBJ2-6
V gene: TRBV7-7
CDR3 protein: CASSLAPTGGANVLTF

J gene: TRBJ2-1
V gene: TRBV14
CDR3 protein: CASSLGGQQFF

J gene: TRBJ1-5
V gene: TRBV5-6
CDR3 protein: CASSLSGTGGYQPQHF

J gene: TRBJ1-2
V gene: TRBV5-1
CDR3 protein: CASSLGDRVWGYTF

J gene: TRBJ2-5
V gene: TRBV20-1
CDR3 protein: CSAPSGETQYF

J gene: TRBJ2-7
V gene: TRBV29-1
CDR3 protein: CSVGQGMAYEQYF

J gene: TRBJ2-7
V gene: TRBV30
CDR3 protein: CAWSTSGRLYEQYF

J gene: TRBJ2-7
V gene: TRBV29-1
CDR3 protein: CSAAGWAGYEQYF

J gene: TRBJ2-7
V gene: TRBV4-2
CDR3 protein: CASRQDRATYEQYF

J gene: TRBJ1-2
V gene: TRBV19
CDR3 protein: CASSIGFTVLVRDRGTEYGYTF

J gene: TRBJ2-1
V gene: TRBV30
CDR3 protein: CAWTSGRAVYNEQFF

J gene: TRBJ1-2
V gene: TRBV30
CDR3 protein: CAWTRGGYGYTF

J gene: TRBJ2-5
V gene: TRBV5-1
CDR3 protein: CASSSRPRGTETQYF

J gene: TRBJ1-5
V gene: TRBV11-2
CDR3 protein: CASSPDRVWPQHF

J gene: TRBJ1-4
V gene: TRBV9
CDR3 protein: CASSVSGEELFF

J gene: TRBJ2-2
V gene: TRBV7-3
CDR3 protein: CASSRDRGGSGELFF

J gene: TRBJ1-5
V gene: TRBV19
CDR3 protein: CATQRQGGYQPQHF

J gene: TRBJ2-3
V gene: TRBV30
CDR3 protein: CAWSQRGGRADTQYF

J gene: TRBJ1-6
V gene: TRBV7-2
CDR3 protein: CASSPQAAQATNSPLHF

J gene: TRBJ2-3
V gene: TRBV5-1
CDR3 protein: CASSLSGGRGDTQYF

J gene: TRBJ1-5
V gene: TRBV7-9
CDR3 protein: CASSLASGTDQPQHF

J gene: TRBJ2-3
V gene: TRBV18
CDR3 protein: CASSPGLAGGDFTDTQYF

J gene: TRBJ1-1
V gene: TRBV29-1
CDR3 protein: CSVGGWTPNTEAFF